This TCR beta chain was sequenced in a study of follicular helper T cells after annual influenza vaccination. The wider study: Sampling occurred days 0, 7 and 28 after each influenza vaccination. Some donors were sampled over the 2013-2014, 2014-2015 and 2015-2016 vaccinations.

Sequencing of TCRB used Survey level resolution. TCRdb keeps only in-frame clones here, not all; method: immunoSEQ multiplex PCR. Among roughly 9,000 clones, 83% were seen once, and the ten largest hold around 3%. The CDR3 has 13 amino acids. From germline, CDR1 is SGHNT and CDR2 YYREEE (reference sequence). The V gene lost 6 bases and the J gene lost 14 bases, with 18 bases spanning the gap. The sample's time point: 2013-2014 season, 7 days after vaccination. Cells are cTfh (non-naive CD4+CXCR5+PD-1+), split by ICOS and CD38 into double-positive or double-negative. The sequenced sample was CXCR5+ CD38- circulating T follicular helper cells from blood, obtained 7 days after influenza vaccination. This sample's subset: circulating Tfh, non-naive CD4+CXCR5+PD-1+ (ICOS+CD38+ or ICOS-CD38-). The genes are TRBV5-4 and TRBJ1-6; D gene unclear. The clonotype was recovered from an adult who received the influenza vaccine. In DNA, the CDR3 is TGTGCCAGCACCTCCGACCCCTTTGGAACCCTCCACTTT. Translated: CASTSDPFGTLHF. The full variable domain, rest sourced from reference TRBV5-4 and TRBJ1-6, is ETGVTQSPTHLIKTRGQQVTLRCSSQSGHNTVSWYQQALGQGPQFIFQYYREEENGRGNFPPRFSGLQFPNYSSELNVNALELDDSALYLCASTSDPFGTLHFGNGTRLTVT.